Below, 29 T cell receptor beta chains from the same sample are listed, as sequenced in a study of blood T cell repertoires in COVID-19 (TCRdb year 2020). Receptor amplification or capture employed the immunoSEQ multiplex PCR assay. TCRdb mirrors the immuneACCESS table, restricted to in-frame sequences. Some clones are absent from its copies; in checked studies, under half trace to an unresolved V gene, and the reason for the others is unknown. For this sample there are 250,000 or so clones; about nine tenths appear just once. Together, the top ten hold around 2.9% of the sample. The source material was peripheral blood. The receptors stem from a woman aged 55-70 years with acute or convalescent COVID-19.

In this sample, this clone turned up once. The rearrangement uses TRBV2 and TRBJ2-7; possibly TRBD2 for D (5 bases). Trimming pared 6 bases from V and 3 bases from J, leaving 12 bases between. The CDR3 has 13 amino acids. CDR1 SNHLY and CDR2 FYNNEI come from the germline V gene. The CDR3 DNA reads TGTGCCAGCAGCGGCTTTGGAGGCTACGAGCAGTACTTC. Translated: CASSGFGGYEQYF.

The V gene is TRBV5-1, the J gene TRBJ2-3, with D possibly matching TRBD2 (5 bases). CDR3 length: 14 residues. V was shortened by 7 bases and J by 6 bases, with 18 bases between the two germline ends. CDR1 and CDR2 from the germline V gene are SGHRS and YFSETQ. CDR3 coding DNA: TGCGCCAGCGCTTTTCAAAGTGGGGAGGATACGCAGTATTTT. Translation gives CASAFQSGEDTQYF.

V gene TRBV23-1 combines with J gene TRBJ1-5; a possible D gene is TRBD1 (5 bases). TRBV23-1 is filed as an ORF, its function uncertain. V lost 2 bases and J 5 bases, leaving 10 bases between the germline ends. This CDR3 is 14 amino acids long. The DNA for the CDR3 is TGCGCCAGCAGTCAAAGGAGGGGAGATCAGCCCCAGCATTTT. This gives the protein CASSQRRGDQPQHF.

The chain combines TRBV27 with TRBJ1-6, with D possibly matching TRBD1 (6 bases). V was cut by 5 bases and J by 14 bases, with 16 bases left in between. Germline V gives CDR1 MNHEY, CDR2 SMNVEV (reference sequence). This CDR3 contains 13 residues. The CDR3 region has the DNA TGTGCCAGCAGTACTGGACGGGCAGGGGCCCTCCACTTT. This sequence encodes CASSTGRAGALHF.

The J gene is TRBJ2-2, the V gene TRBV5-1; possible D gene TRBD1, 6 bases. The CDR3 runs to 13 residues. The germline CDR1 and CDR2 sequences are SGHRS and YFSETQ. Trimming stripped 3 bases from V and 6 bases from J, with 9 bases between. The CDR3 region has the DNA TGCGCCAGCAGCTACAGGGATTCCGGGGAGCTGTTTTTT. Translating it yields CASSYRDSGELFF. Variable domain in full (rest from reference TRBV5-1 and TRBJ2-2): KAGVTQTPRYLIKTRGQQVTLSCSPISGHRSVSWYQQTPGQGLQFLFEYFSETQRNKGNFPGRFSGRQFSNSRSEMNVSTLELGDSALYLCASSYRDSGELFFGEGSRLTVL.

The chain carries TRBV20-1 and TRBJ2-1, with 9 bases that match TRBD2. The CDR3 sequence is 14 residues long. Trimming at V came to 3 bases and at J to 7 bases, leaving 7 bases not matched to a gene. Germline CDR1 reads DFQATT; CDR2 reads SNEGSKA (reference sequence). This CDR3 is CSASGSGGRNEQFF. The CDR3 DNA reads as TGCAGTGCTAGTGGTAGCGGGGGAAGAAATGAGCAGTTCTTC.

With respect to this clone: A much larger clone differs from this one at a single base, so this may be a read error. The rearrangement joins TRBV20-1 to TRBJ2-7, with unresolved D. Germline lookup yields CDR1 DFQATT and CDR2 SNEGSKA (reference sequence). V shed 3 bases and J shed 2 bases, with 5 bases lying between them. The CDR3 spans 11 residues. The CDR3, as DNA: TGCAGTGCTAGTCCCGCCTACGAGCAGTACTTC. The encoded protein is CSASPAYEQYF.

This clone appeared a few times. In DNA form, the CDR3 reads TGTGCCAGCATCGAAAGGACAGGGGCCCTGTTGGCTAACTATGGCTACACCTTC. Protein: CASIERTGALLANYGYTF. The chain couples TRBV28 to TRBJ1-2, with 9 bases matching TRBD1. J gave up 0 bases and V 7 bases, and 15 bases lay outside the gene matches. Per germline, CDR1 MDHEN and CDR2 SYDVKM. The CDR3 runs to 18 residues.

The chain carries TRBV6-5 and TRBJ2-6, with D hard to call. This CDR3 is built from 16 residues. CDR1 MNHEY and CDR2 SVGAGI come from the germline V gene. Deletions cut 0 bases from V and 2 bases from J, with 8 bases between. The CDR3 DNA reads as TGTGCCAGCAGTTACTCGGGCTCCCCTGGGGCCAACGTCCTGACTTTC. Protein sequence: CASSYSGSPGANVLTF.

This clone was observed a single time. This chain uses TRBV19 with TRBJ2-7; no reliable D call. The CDR3 covers 13 residues. Between the trimmed V and J ends, which lost 7 bases and 0 bases, there was a span of 10 bases. In germline, CDR1 is LNHDA, CDR2 SQIVND (reference sequence). Here the CDR3 DNA reads TGTGCCAGTAATAACGGTTTCTCCTACGAGCAGTACTTC. Its translation is CASNNGFSYEQYF.

This chain connects TRBV11-2 to TRBJ1-3; D not resolved. Germline-derived CDR1 and CDR2 are SGHAT and FQNNGV. Between the trimmed V and J ends, which lost 0 bases and 3 bases, there was a span of 6 bases. CDR3 length: 14 amino acids. CDR3 sequence: CASSLDLYGNTIYF. The DNA of the CDR3 is TGTGCCAGCAGCTTAGATCTTTATGGAAACACCATATATTTT. Looking up the rest from reference TRBV11-2 and TRBJ1-3 gives the full variable domain: EAGVAQSPRYKIIEKRQSVAFWCNPISGHATLYWYQQILGQGPKLLIQFQNNGVVDDSQLPKDRFSAERLKGVDSTLKIQPAKLEDSAVYLCASSLDLYGNTIYFGEGSWLTVV.

V usage is TRBV5-5 and J usage is TRBJ2-5, with 12 bases matching TRBD2. The CDR3 runs 15 residues. Germline V gene sequence: CDR1 SGHKS, CDR2 YYEKEE (reference sequence). With 4 bases clipped from V and 4 bases from J, the junction kept 5 bases outside the gene matches. CDR3 region: CASSPVTSGGETQYF. CDR3 nucleotide sequence: TGTGCCAGCAGCCCCGTGACTAGCGGGGGAGAGACCCAGTACTTC.

The rearrangement links TRBV7-3 to TRBJ2-1; TRBD2 matches 8 bases. The CDR3 has 17 residues. Trimming at V came to 0 bases and at J to 1 base, leaving 5 bases not matched to a gene. Per germline, CDR1 SGHTA and CDR2 FQGTGA. This chain's CDR3 is CASSLTSGALSYNEQFF. The CDR3 nucleotides read TGTGCCAGCAGCTTAACTAGCGGGGCACTGTCCTACAATGAGCAGTTCTTC.

This chain uses TRBV6-6 with TRBJ2-2, with 7 bases identical to TRBD2. The V gene's germline CDR1 is MNHNY and CDR2 SVGAGI (reference sequence). V gave up 5 bases and J gave up 0 bases; unmatched junction bases: 27. This CDR3 has 23 residues. CDR3 in DNA: TGTGCCAGCAGTCCGCGATATAGGACTAGTATCGAGGTCGGGGAACCGAACACCGGGGAGCTGTTTTTT. This encodes CASSPRYRTSIEVGEPNTGELFF.

The chain carries TRBV19 and TRBJ2-7; D gene ambiguous. Trimming pared 6 bases from V and 6 bases from J, leaving 18 bases between. Germline V gene sequence: CDR1 LNHDA, CDR2 SQIVND (reference sequence). The CDR3 length is 14 residues. The CDR3 coding sequence is TGTGCCAGTAGCCAACTTTTTTACGCCGGCGAGCAGTACTTC. Its protein product is CASSQLFYAGEQYF.

The chain couples TRBV29-1 to TRBJ2-7; TRBD1 matches at 7 bases. In germline, CDR1 is SQVTM, CDR2 ANQGSEA. The CDR3 has 13 amino acids. The J segment lost 0 bases and the V segment lost 5 bases, leaving 4 bases of the junction unmatched. This CDR3 is CSVLGTVSYEQYF. The CDR3 DNA reads TGCAGCGTTTTAGGGACAGTCTCCTACGAGCAGTACTTC.

The sample holds one count of this clone. The chain has TRBV10-3 and TRBJ1-1; 9 bases agree with TRBD1. Trimming at V came to 3 bases and at J to 0 bases, leaving 8 bases not matched to a gene. There are 17 residues in the CDR3. Looked up from germline, CDR1 is ENHRY and CDR2 is SYGVKD. The CDR3 nucleotides are TGTGCCATCAGTGAAGGTGGGGGGACAGGGCTGAACACTGAAGCTTTCTTT. Translating it yields CAISEGGGTGLNTEAFF.

The chain couples TRBV7-3 to TRBJ2-3; tentative D call: TRBD2 (7 bases). The germline V and J ends were trimmed by 4 bases and 2 bases, with 13 bases remaining between them. Per the germline V gene, CDR1 is SGHTA and CDR2 is FQGTGA. The CDR3 extends over 15 amino acids. In nucleotides, the CDR3 is TGTGCCAGCAGCTCCCCGGGGGGCCCCACAGATACGCAGTATTTT. It specifies CASSSPGGPTDTQYF.

CDR3 bases: TGTGCCAGCTCACCAAACGGGGGGACCGGAGCTTTCTTT. This sequence encodes CASSPNGGTGAFF. The V gene is TRBV18, the J gene TRBJ1-1, with D possibly TRBD1 on 5 matching bases. The V gene's germline CDR1 is KGHSH and CDR2 LQKENI. Between the trimmed V and J ends, which lost 2 bases and 10 bases, there was a span of 14 bases. The length of the CDR3 is 13 residues.

J is TRBJ2-3 and V is TRBV9; the match to TRBD2 covers 8 bases. This CDR3 has 15 residues. Trimming cost V 4 bases and J 3 bases; bases outside gene matches: 7. Germline loops: CDR1 SGDLS, CDR2 YYNGEE. The CDR3 DNA is TGTGCCAGCAGCCCATCTAGCGGGTCAACAGATACGCAGTATTTT. It translates to CASSPSSGSTDTQYF.

This clone has just one count. J is TRBJ2-7 and V is TRBV28; D is perhaps TRBD2 (5 bases). Trimming shortened V by 3 bases and J by 6 bases, and 12 bases separated the two germline ends. The CDR3 extends over 13 amino acids. Germline V gene data show CDR1 as MDHEN and CDR2 as SYDVKM. This chain's CDR3 is CASSLDGRGEQYF. CDR3 DNA: TGTGCCAGCAGTTTGGACGGCCGGGGCGAGCAGTACTTC.

This clone turned up a few times. The CDR3 region has the DNA TGTGCCAGCAGAACCGGGACAGGGCCCTATGGCTACACCTTC. It translates to CASRTGTGPYGYTF. The rearrangement uses TRBV28 and TRBJ1-2, with 9 nucleotides matching TRBD1. V shed 6 bases, J shed 4 bases, and the junction held 6 bases outside the gene matches. The V gene's germline CDR1 is MDHEN and CDR2 SYDVKM. CDR3 length equals 14 residues.

This clone showed up just once. V gene TRBV6-2 or TRBV6-3 combines with J gene TRBJ2-7; TRBD1 aligns across 10 bases. Per germline, CDR1 MNHEY and CDR2 SVGEGT. V lost 5 bases and J lost 3; bases outside the gene matches: 13. The CDR3 length is 17 residues. The CDR3 DNA reads TGTGCCAGCAGTGCAATGGGACAGGGGAAAGGTCGCTACGAGCAGTACTTC. Protein: CASSAMGQGKGRYEQYF.

CDR3 DNA: TGCGCCAGCAGTGAGGGGGTAGCGGGATATGGGTCCAATGAGCAGTTCTTC. Amino acid sequence: CASSEGVAGYGSNEQFF. The V and J genes are TRBV10-1 and TRBJ2-1; 8 bases line up with TRBD2. V was clipped by 2 bases and J by 6 bases; unmatched bases: 12. In germline, CDR1 is WNHNN, CDR2 SYGVQD (reference sequence). The CDR3 has 17 amino acids.

The gene calls are TRBV19 and TRBJ1-1; 8 nucleotides line up with TRBD1. J was trimmed by 4 bases and V by 5 bases; bases with no gene match: 6. CDR1 is LNHDA, CDR2 SQIVND, per germline (reference sequence). This CDR3 contains 14 residues. CDR3 amino acids: CASSSLTGATEAFF. Here the CDR3 DNA reads TGTGCCAGTAGTTCACTGACAGGGGCCACTGAAGCTTTCTTT.

The count of this clone is one. CDR3 amino acids: CASSIDPSYTQYF. CDR3 sequence (DNA): TGTGCCAGTAGTATAGATCCCTCCTATACGCAGTATTTT. The chain combines TRBV19 with TRBJ2-3; D is uncertain. The V end was cut by 0 bases, the J end by 7 bases, with 8 bases between. Germline lookup yields CDR1 LNHDA and CDR2 SQIVND (reference sequence). The CDR3 runs to 13 residues. The whole variable domain, filled in from reference TRBV19 and TRBJ2-3, reads DGGITQSPKYLFRKEGQNVTLSCEQNLNHDAMYWYRQDPGQGLRLIYYSQIVNDFQKGDIAEGYSVSREKKESFPLTVTSAQKNPTAFYLCASSIDPSYTQYFGPGTRLTVL.

The V and J genes are TRBV18 and TRBJ2-7; 8 positions match TRBD1. The length of the CDR3 is 17 residues. The germline V gene has CDR1 KGHSH and CDR2 LQKENI. Losses at the gene ends were 0 bases for V and 0 bases for J; bases not matched to a gene: 7. CDR3 protein: CASSPPGQGWSSYEQYF. CDR3 DNA sequence: TGTGCCAGCTCACCACCCGGACAGGGTTGGAGCTCCTACGAGCAGTACTTC.

This clone was found once. This sequence joins TRBV5-8 and TRBJ2-3; D is uncertain. Trimming removed 5 bases from V and 0 bases from J, with 16 bases in between. The CDR3 has 16 residues. The germline V gene encodes CDR1 SGHTS and CDR2 YDEGEE. CDR3 loop: CASRYQTATSTDTQYF. The CDR3, as DNA: TGTGCCAGCAGGTATCAAACAGCAACTAGCACAGATACGCAGTATTTT.

In its sample, this clone was seen once. The J gene is TRBJ1-5, the V gene TRBV5-1; 8 nucleotides align to TRBD1. The ends lost 0 bases at V and 7 bases at J; junction bases unmatched: 6. The germline gives CDR1 SGHRS, CDR2 YFSETQ. The CDR3 has 15 amino acids. CDR3 bases: TGCGCCAGCAGCTTGGACGGACAGGGACGACAGCCCCAGCATTTT. It specifies CASSLDGQGRQPQHF.